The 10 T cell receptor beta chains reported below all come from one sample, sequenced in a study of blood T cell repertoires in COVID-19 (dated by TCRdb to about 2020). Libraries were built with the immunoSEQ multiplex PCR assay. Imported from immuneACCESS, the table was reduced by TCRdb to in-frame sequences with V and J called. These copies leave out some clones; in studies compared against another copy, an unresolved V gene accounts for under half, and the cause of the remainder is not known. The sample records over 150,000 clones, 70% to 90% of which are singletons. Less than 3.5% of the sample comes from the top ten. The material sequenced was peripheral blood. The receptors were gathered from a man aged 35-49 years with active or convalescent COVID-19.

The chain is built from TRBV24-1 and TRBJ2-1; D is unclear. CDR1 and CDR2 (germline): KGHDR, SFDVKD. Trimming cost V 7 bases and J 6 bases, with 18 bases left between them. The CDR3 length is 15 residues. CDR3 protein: CATSEVTQQSNEQFF. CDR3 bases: TGTGCCACCAGCGAAGTGACTCAGCAGTCCAATGAGCAGTTCTTC.

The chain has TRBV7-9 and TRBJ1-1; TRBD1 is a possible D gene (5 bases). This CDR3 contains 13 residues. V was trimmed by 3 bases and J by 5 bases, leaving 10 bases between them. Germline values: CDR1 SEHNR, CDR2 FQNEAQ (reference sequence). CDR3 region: CASSFREETEAFF. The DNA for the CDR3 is TGTGCCAGCAGCTTCAGGGAAGAAACTGAAGCTTTCTTT.

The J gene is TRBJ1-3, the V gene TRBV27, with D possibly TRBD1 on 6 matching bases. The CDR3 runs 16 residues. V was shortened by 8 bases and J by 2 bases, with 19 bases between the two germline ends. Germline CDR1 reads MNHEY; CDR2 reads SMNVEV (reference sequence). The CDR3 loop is CASSMLPQGPGNTIYF. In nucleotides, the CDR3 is TGTGCCAGCTCCATGCTTCCCCAGGGGCCTGGAAACACCATATATTTT.

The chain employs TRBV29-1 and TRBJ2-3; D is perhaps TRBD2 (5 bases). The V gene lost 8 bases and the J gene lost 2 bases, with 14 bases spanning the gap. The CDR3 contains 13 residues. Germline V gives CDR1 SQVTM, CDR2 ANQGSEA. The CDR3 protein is CSPSAEYTDTQYF. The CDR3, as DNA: TGCAGCCCGTCAGCGGAGTACACAGATACGCAGTATTTT.

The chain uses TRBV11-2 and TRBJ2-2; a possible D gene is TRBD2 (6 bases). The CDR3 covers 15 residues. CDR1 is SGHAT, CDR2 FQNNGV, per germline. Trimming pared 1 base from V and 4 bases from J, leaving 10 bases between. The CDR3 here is CASSLALATTGELFF. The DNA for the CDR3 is TGTGCCAGCAGCTTAGCGCTAGCGACCACCGGGGAGCTGTTTTTT.

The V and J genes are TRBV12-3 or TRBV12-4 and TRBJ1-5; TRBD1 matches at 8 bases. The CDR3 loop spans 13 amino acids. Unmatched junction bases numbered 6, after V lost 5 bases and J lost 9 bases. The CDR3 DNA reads TGTGCCAGCAGTGACAGGGGCCAACGGCCCCAGCATTTT. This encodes CASSDRGQRPQHF.

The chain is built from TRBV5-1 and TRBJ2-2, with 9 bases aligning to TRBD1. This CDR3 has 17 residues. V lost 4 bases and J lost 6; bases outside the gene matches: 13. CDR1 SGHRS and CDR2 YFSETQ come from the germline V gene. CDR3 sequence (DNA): TGCGCCAGCAGCCCAAGCCCTGGACAGGGGACGGCCGGGGAGCTGTTTTTT. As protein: CASSPSPGQGTAGELFF.

CDR3 nucleotides: TGTGCCGGGGGACAGGGGGTAGCTCAGCCCCAGCATTTT. Its translation: CAGGQGVAQPQHF. The chain joins TRBV6-6 to TRBJ1-5; 11 bases match TRBD1. The V and J ends lost 11 bases and 6 bases, in that order; junction bases with no gene match: 6. This CDR3 comprises 13 residues. The germline V gene has CDR1 MNHNY and CDR2 SVGAGI (reference sequence).

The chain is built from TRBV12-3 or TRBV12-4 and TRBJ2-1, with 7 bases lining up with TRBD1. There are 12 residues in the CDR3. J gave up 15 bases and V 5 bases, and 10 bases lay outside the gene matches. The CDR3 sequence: CASSRQGDSPFF. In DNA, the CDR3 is TGTGCCAGCAGTAGACAGGGAGATTCCCCGTTCTTC.

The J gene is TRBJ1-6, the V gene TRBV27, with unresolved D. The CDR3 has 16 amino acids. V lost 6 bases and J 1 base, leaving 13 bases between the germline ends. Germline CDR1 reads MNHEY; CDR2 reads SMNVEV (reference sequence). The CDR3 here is CASRTAQRSYNSPLHF. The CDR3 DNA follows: TGTGCCAGCAGGACCGCGCAGAGGTCCTATAATTCACCCCTCCACTTT.